This T cell receptor (beta chain) was obtained from a study of cytomegalovirus exposure and HLA in healthy donors. PCR was performed using 60 Vbeta and 13 Jbeta primers. Measured with immunoSEQ multiplex PCR; TCRdb has only the in-frame clones, and not every one. The repertoire holds nearly 110,000 clones, around three quarters seen once, with 6.1% in the top ten. Germline lookup yields CDR1 SGHTS and CDR2 YDEGEE. V lost 4 bases and J lost 3; bases outside the gene matches: 12. This CDR3 region has 17 residues. This clonotype was obtained from a woman between 45 and 65 years old in good health and CMV-seropositive. The rearrangement joins TRBV5-8 to TRBJ2-5, with TRBD2 matching 10 bases. The sequenced sample consisted of PBMCs. In nucleotides, the CDR3 is TGTGCCAGCAGCGACGGACGTATGCTAGCGGGGGAAGAGACCCAGTACTTC. Residues: CASSDGRMLAGEETQYF.